Presented here are 15 T cell receptor beta chains from one specimen sequenced in a study of cytomegalovirus exposure and HLA in healthy donors. The PCR contained 60 Vbeta and 13 Jbeta primers. The method was immunoSEQ multiplex PCR; TCRdb's version includes in-frame clones alone and lacks a portion of them. Of some 91,000 clones in the sample, approximately 76% were seen once. Material for sequencing was PBMCs. The receptors were sampled from a man aged 35 to 55 in good health and CMV-seropositive.

This clone came up a few times. The J gene is TRBJ2-1, the V gene TRBV2; maybe TRBD1 (6 bases). Germline assignment: CDR1 SNHLY and CDR2 FYNNEI. The ends were cut back, 6 bases at V and 4 bases at J, with 7 bases in the middle. CDR3 size: 12 residues. The CDR3 reads CASRGGYNEQFF. The CDR3 DNA sequence: TGTGCCAGCAGAGGGGGTTACAATGAGCAGTTCTTC.

This clone has just one count. The chain uses TRBV6-5 and TRBJ2-1; 13 nucleotides match TRBD2. Per germline, CDR1 MNHEY and CDR2 SVGAGI. There are 15 residues in the CDR3. V shed 4 bases, J shed 6 bases, and the junction held 3 bases outside the gene matches. The CDR3 DNA reads as TGTGCCAGCAGTTGGGGACTAGCGGGGCTCAATGAGCAGTTCTTC. Translated: CASSWGLAGLNEQFF.

The genes are TRBV7-2 and TRBJ2-7, with 10 bases aligning to TRBD2. In germline, CDR1 is SGHTA, CDR2 FQGNSA. The junction had 5 bases not matched to a gene; V was cut back by 4 bases and J by 2 bases. The CDR3 has 15 amino acids. The CDR3 region has the DNA TGTGCCAGCAGCTCAGGACTAGCGGCGACCTACGAGCAGTACTTC. It translates to CASSSGLAATYEQYF.

The rearrangement joins TRBV27 to TRBJ1-5; D gene unclear. CDR3 length: 16 amino acids. The germline gives CDR1 MNHEY, CDR2 SMNVEV (reference sequence). Trimming took off 6 bases at V and 4 bases at J, with 19 bases between the two ends. CDR3 protein: CASSFSRPRGNQPQHF. Written as DNA, the CDR3 is TGTGCCAGCAGCTTCTCCCGGCCCCGGGGAAATCAGCCCCAGCATTTT.

J is TRBJ2-7 and V is TRBV7-2; the match to TRBD2 covers 7 bases. Germline CDR1 and CDR2: SGHTA and FQGNSA. The CDR3 is 14 amino acids. J lost 4 bases, V lost 3 bases, and 6 bases had no gene match. The CDR3: CASSFKAGPYEQYF. Here the CDR3 DNA reads TGTGCCAGCAGCTTTAAAGCGGGACCGTACGAGCAGTACTTC.

The rearrangement joins TRBV27 to TRBJ2-7, with 8 nucleotides matching TRBD2. Trimming took 6 bases from V and 3 from J; bases not matched to a gene: 10. The CDR3 has 15 residues. Germline CDR1 is MNHEY and CDR2 is SMNVEV (reference sequence). CDR3 DNA sequence: TGTGCCAGCAGGGAAAGACTAGCGCCCAACTACGAGCAGTACTTC. It encodes CASRERLAPNYEQYF.

The chain uses TRBV2 and TRBJ2-5; 9 bases align to TRBD2. The CDR3 is 15 amino acids. V trimming: 4 bases; J trimming: 6 bases; junction bases outside the gene matches: 9. Germline lookup yields CDR1 SNHLY and CDR2 FYNNEI. CDR3 DNA sequence: TGTGCCAGCAGTGCATGGGCGGGGGGGCTGAAGACCCAGTACTTC. Amino acid sequence: CASSAWAGGLKTQYF.

This clone has only a few counts. CDR3 sequence reads: CASSAGSPRAFF. The DNA for the CDR3 is TGTGCCAGCAGCGCCGGCAGTCCCAGGGCGTTCTTC. The V call is TRBV5-6, the J call TRBJ2-1, with D possibly being TRBD1 (5 bases). The CDR3 contains 12 residues. Trimming left V 4 bases short and J 15 bases short, with 17 bases between. Germline V CDR1 and CDR2: SGHDT, YYEEEE.

This clone was observed a single time. V usage is TRBV27 and J usage is TRBJ2-1, with 14 positions matching TRBD2. With 4 bases clipped from V and 15 bases from J, the junction kept 11 bases outside the gene matches. The CDR3 length is 15 residues. In germline, CDR1 is MNHEY, CDR2 SMNVEV (reference sequence). The CDR3 reads CASSWTSGGIGGGFF. CDR3 sequence (DNA): TGTGCCAGCAGTTGGACTAGCGGGGGGATAGGAGGTGGGTTCTTC.

This clone was observed once. An end of the junction does not agree with germline; a read error may underlie this. V gene TRBV7-9 combines with J gene TRBJ2-7, with 8 bases matching TRBD2. This CDR3 has 16 amino acids. Germline CDR1 reads SEHNR; CDR2 reads FQNEAQ (reference sequence). The CDR3 bases are TGTTCCAGCAGCTTAAGCAATAAGCGGGGGAACTACGAGCAGTACTTC. Translation: CSSSLSNKRGNYEQYF.

The CDR3 is CASSLRGGGQPQHF. In nucleotides, the CDR3 is TGCGCCAGCAGCCTTCGCGGGGGCGGGCAGCCCCAGCATTTT. The J gene is TRBJ1-5, the V gene TRBV5-1; weak D call: TRBD1 (6 bases). The germline gives CDR1 SGHRS, CDR2 YFSETQ. The CDR3 length is 14 residues. Trimming cost V 4 bases and J 7 bases, with 15 bases left between them.

This clone was observed once. The chain employs TRBV5-6 and TRBJ2-3; D is unclear. Germline lookup yields CDR1 SGHDT and CDR2 YYEEEE. Trimming removed 2 bases from V and 0 bases from J, with 7 bases in between. The CDR3 is 14 residues long. CDR3 in amino acids: CASSFPQSTDTQYF. In nucleotides, the CDR3 is TGTGCCAGCAGCTTCCCGCAGAGCACAGATACGCAGTATTTT.

This clone occurred a few times. The sample holds other DNA sequences that translate to the same CDR3. V is TRBV9 and J is TRBJ2-5; 12 bases are a match to TRBD2. The CDR3 is 15 residues long. V lost 4 bases to trimming and J lost 3 bases; unmatched junction nucleotides: 4. The germline V gene encodes CDR1 SGDLS and CDR2 YYNGEE. DNA for the CDR3: TGTGCCAGCAGCTCGGCTAGCGGGGGGGAAGAGACCCAGTACTTC. It yields the protein CASSSASGGEETQYF.

There are a few counts of this clone. J is TRBJ1-1 and V is TRBV5-4; D ambiguous. The CDR3 totals 15 residues. V lost 0 bases, J lost 1 base, and 10 bases lay in between. CDR1 is SGHNT and CDR2 is YYREEE in the germline V gene (reference sequence). As DNA, the CDR3 is TGTGCCAGCAGCTTGGGGGGAGCCGGGAACACTGAAGCTTTCTTT. Protein sequence: CASSLGGAGNTEAFF.

V usage is TRBV29-1 and J usage is TRBJ2-3; TRBD2 matches 7 bases. Germline V gives CDR1 SQVTM, CDR2 ANQGSEA. This CDR3 contains 13 residues. With V trimmed by 3 bases and J by 4 bases, 4 bases remained unmatched. In DNA, the CDR3 is TGCAGCGTTGACCGGGGGGTCGCAGATACGCAGTATTTT. This translates into CSVDRGVADTQYF.